Described below is a single T cell receptor (beta chain) sequence and its context. Antigen: not known. This entry belongs to a study of T-cell memory formation after mild COVID-19. Germline CDR1 reads MNHEY; CDR2 reads SVGEGT. Trimming cost V 6 bases and J 1 base; bases outside gene matches: 3. The CDR3 has 15 residues. Study results and caveats: Pre-infection memory already had some responding clones, implying cross-reactive memory joined. CD4+ contracting clones were mainly CM and EM; CD8+ ones, EMRA.

The TCR alpha and TCR beta cDNA libraries, bearing sample barcodes and UMIs, were generated by 5'RACE using constant-segment primers. TCRdb recomputed calls from the 5' RACE reads with MiXCR, one row per CDR3 protein. The sample shows 310,000 or so distinct CDR3 sequences, more than 15% of them seen only once. Sample: PBMCs or a T cell subset sorted from them (not recorded which). This sequence originates from a man younger than 30 who had mild COVID-19 (a few samples of this study predate the infection). Cell type and time point are not known. The chain couples TRBV6-2 or TRBV6-3 to TRBJ2-4; 10 bases line up with TRBD1. The CDR3 region is CASSWGQGAKNIQYF. CDR3 DNA: TGTGCCAGCAGCTGGGGACAGGGGGCCAAAAACATTCAGTACTTC.